This T cell receptor beta chain was found in a study of T cell responses to AZD1222 COVID-19 vaccine. Germline CDR1 MNHNY, CDR2 SVGAGI (reference sequence). The CDR3 contains 15 residues. V shed 4 bases, J shed 8 bases, and the junction held 12 bases outside the gene matches. Data came from immunoSEQ multiplex PCR; TCRdb stores just in-frame clones and leaves some out. Here the sample spans approximately 150,000 clones, just over 85% being singletons. The chain employs TRBV6-6 and TRBJ1-2; TRBD1 agrees at 8 bases. The clonotype was recovered from an adult who received the AZD1222 COVID-19 vaccine. Sequencing was performed on peripheral blood, taken 28 days after the second AZD1222 dose. CDR3 nucleotide sequence: TGTGCCAGCAGTTCCGGCTCATCAGGGGGCTGGGGCTACACCTTC. It yields the protein CASSSGSSGGWGYTF.